The T cell receptor beta chain described here comes from a study of blood T cell repertoires in COVID-19. Repertoires were generated with immunoSEQ multiplex PCR, while TCRdb's copy carries only in-frame clones and drops some. The sample consists of about 400,000 clones, over 85% of them appearing once. J lost 6 bases, V lost 6 bases, and 6 bases had no gene match. CDR3 size: 14 residues. The germline gives CDR1 MGHDK, CDR2 SYGVNS. The TCR originated in a woman in her 30s who had recovered from COVID-19. The chain has TRBV25-1 and TRBJ1-1; 11 bases agree with TRBD1. The material sequenced was PBMCs or T cells enriched from blood (not recorded which). The CDR3 DNA sequence: TGTGCCAGCAGCCGGGACAGGGGGATGGCTGAAGCTTTCTTT. As protein: CASSRDRGMAEAFF.